This T cell receptor (beta chain) appears in the sequencing data of a study of identical twins (dated by TCRdb to the mid-2010s). Looking at the study overall: The study deep-sequenced TCR alpha and beta repertoires from monozygotic twins, unrelated adults of various ages and cord blood to test whether fetal clonotypes persist. Replicate twin experiments were performed at different times using different library preparation protocols to rule out contamination. The paper's findings and limits, for the study overall: In monozygotic twins, out-of-frame TCR alpha sharing was systematically underestimated by recombination models, although the models agreed with sharing between unrelated individuals. Compared with coincidental sharing between unrelated individuals, out-of-frame TCR alpha sequences shared between twins showed an excess of sequences with low generation probability. Because the same donors could not be followed over many years, the conclusions depended on cross-sectional statistical analysis. Excess twin sharing in beta out-of-frame sequences was weaker because fewer shared sequences lowered the signal-to-noise ratio. Zero-insertion analyses could be partly confounded by invariant T cells such as MAIT and iNKT, although diverse VJ usage argued against such confounding for most clonotypes. Fewer insertions were carried by abundant cord blood beta clonotypes; a weaker similar trend was observed in young adult naive repertoires, while no such trend was observed in memory repertoires.

According to the germline V gene (reference sequence), CDR1 reads MNHEY and CDR2 reads SMNVEV. Here V drops 7 bases and J drops 1 base, and the junction holds 6 bases not matched to any gene. From the cysteine up to the phenylalanine, the CDR3 has a length of 14 residues. The DNA shown is the 42-base CDR3, in frame from base 1. Only healthy Caucasian donors were included. Three pairs of female monozygotic twins, all aged about 18 to 29 years, made up the twin cohort. Positive isolation kits from Invitrogen were used to isolate CD4+ and CD8+ T cell populations. The sample holds a few counts of this clonotype. The antigen it binds to is not known. Nothing much larger sits one base from this clone, and base qualities are not available. To prepare the library, 5' RACE was applied. The sequencer was an Illumina HiSeq 2000. A universal primer binding site was introduced by template switching, and a unique molecular identifier was present in the final cDNA, enabling accurate counting of TCR cDNA molecules. Specific primers in the conserved constant-segment region were used to synthesize first-strand cDNA for TCR alpha and beta chains. Each cDNA library was double barcoded, with a SMART-Mk sample barcode plus Illumina barcodes, to control for contamination. TruSeq adapter sequences and Illumina sample barcodes were added in two successive PCR steps. The TCR alpha and beta cDNA libraries were sequenced on the Illumina HiSeq platform using custom primers. Concerning the study's data processing: Raw reads were processed with MiGEC to extract unique molecular identifiers, and MiXCR was used to determine CDR3 positions. For each individual, recombination models were inferred using an EM algorithm with the repgenHMM and IGoR tools. Shared clonotypes were analyzed with the tcR package in R, and sharing was normalized by the product of cloneset sizes. Out-of-frame nonproductive sequences were analyzed to study raw recombination free of thymic and clonal selection effects. TCRdb reanalyzed the raw reads on its own, using fastp at Q25 for trimming and MiXCR for clone calling, and kept in-frame beta chains. Entries that share a CDR3 protein sequence are merged under the most common genes and DNA. The authors' filters were not applied to this entry. Across this sample there are about 200,000 distinct CDR3 sequences, with about a sixth seen only once. The ten largest clones add up to 35% to 50% of the sample.

The same data also contributed to another study, on T cells expressing NK-cell markers. As that second study puts it: Three sorted T-cell subsets (CD3+CD56+NKG2C+, CD3+CD56+NKG2C- and CD3+CD56-NKG2C+) from about 8 donors had their TCR beta-chain repertoires profiled. Among the eight sequenced donors, seven were HCMV-seropositive and one was HCMV-seronegative. In several experiments an anti-gammadeltaTCR antibody was added to restrict sorting to alphabetaTCR-expressing T cells. In six donors, the dominant CD3+CD56+NKG2C+ clonotypes were among the top 10 CD8+ clonotypes and accounted for roughly 1.0-7.5% of CD8+ T cells. Those dominant clonotypes were again the most abundant among CD3+CD56-NKG2C+ cells in four donors, at about 25-65%. It remained unclear whether the expanded NKG2C-expressing T cell clones were specific for HCMV antigens. The study sequenced eight donors, all healthy volunteers chosen at random: three men and five women. HCMV serostatus was determined by detecting HCMV-specific IgG in serum with a commercial ELISA kit. MIGEC handled demultiplexing of the reads and grouping by UMI, while MiTCR was used to assemble and quantify clonotypes. To exclude erroneous sequences, any TCR cDNA sequence not supported by at least two reads was discarded. The tcR package was used for downstream repertoire analysis, and clonotypes were matched across fractions by CDR3 nucleotide sequence plus V segment. VDJmatch was used to annotate antigen specificity against VDJdb, with one amino acid substitution allowed in CDR3.

The rearranged chain carries TRBV27 and TRBJ2-7, and TRBD2 matches 8 of the central bases. The specimen sequenced was CD8+ T cells sorted from blood. This receptor was taken from a woman aged 18-30 years in good health. Read as DNA, the sequence is TGTGCCAGCACGACTAGCGCGGAGTCCTACGAGCAGTACTTC. It translates as CASTTSAESYEQYF.